The 4 T cell receptor beta chains given below trace back to one sample, sequenced in a study of identical twins. MiXCR was run by TCRdb on the 5' RACE reads, yielding one entry per CDR3 protein. The table lists roughly 690,000 distinct CDR3 sequences, around 21% of them singletons. This sample also belongs to another study, concerning T cells expressing NK-cell markers.

Sequencing used PBMCs. These receptor sequences come from a woman between 18 and 30 years old in good health.

This clonotype came up many times. The V gene is TRBV7-9, the J gene TRBJ2-1; TRBD2 matches 8 bases. V dropped 8 bases and J dropped 3; count of bases not matched to a gene: 6. There are 14 residues in the CDR3. Germline V gene lookup returns CDR1 SEHNR and CDR2 FQNEAQ (reference sequence). This CDR3 reads CASQSGGYYNEQFF. CDR3 nucleotides: TGTGCCAGCCAGAGCGGGGGCTACTACAATGAGCAGTTCTTC.

This clonotype came up many times. The rearrangement joins TRBV5-1 to TRBJ1-1; TRBD1 is a possible D gene (5 bases). Trimming removed 0 bases at V and 3 bases at J, with 6 bases between. The CDR3 length is 13 residues. In germline, CDR1 is SGHRS, CDR2 YFSETQ. CDR3 residues: CASSLVGDTEAFF. The DNA for the CDR3 is TGCGCCAGCAGCTTGGTAGGGGACACTGAAGCTTTCTTT.

This clonotype was observed many times. The rearrangement joins TRBV5-1 to TRBJ1-5; a possible D gene is TRBD1 (5 bases). The V end was cut by 0 bases, the J end by 5 bases, with 12 bases between. The CDR3 is 15 residues long. Germline-derived CDR1 and CDR2 are SGHRS and YFSETQ. The CDR3 loop is CASSLVRAQDQPQHF. DNA of the CDR3: TGCGCCAGCAGCTTGGTCAGGGCGCAGGATCAGCCCCAGCATTTT.

The genes are TRBV7-9 and TRBJ2-2; a weak D match, TRBD2 (5 bases). The CDR3 runs to 16 residues. Germline lookup yields CDR1 SEHNR and CDR2 FQNEAQ (reference sequence). The V and J ends lost 2 bases and 2 bases respectively, with 12 bases between them. The CDR3 bases are TGTGCCAGCAGCTTACCCGGTGCTAGCAACACCGGGGAGCTGTTTTTT. This sequence encodes CASSLPGASNTGELFF. Full variable domain (rest looked up from reference TRBV7-9 and TRBJ2-2): DTGVSQNPRHKITKRGQNVTFRCDPISEHNRLYWYRQTLGQGPEFLTYFQNEAQLEKSRLLSDRFSAERPKGSFSTLEIQRTEQGDSAMYLCASSLPGASNTGELFFGEGSRLTVL.